This entry lists 19 T cell receptor beta chains sequenced from one sample in a study of cytomegalovirus exposure and HLA in healthy donors. PCR involved 60 Vbeta and 13 Jbeta primers. Only in-frame clones appear in the TCRdb table, and some are missing; sequencing was by immunoSEQ multiplex PCR. Of more than 150,000 clones in the sample, approximately 84% were seen once. Sequencing used PBMCs. These receptors all stem from a girl aged 5-17 years in good health and CMV-seropositive.

This clone was detected once. CDR3 residues: CASSYQGARGAFF. CDR3 nucleotides: TGTGCCAGCAGCTACCAGGGGGCGAGGGGAGCTTTCTTT. This chain links TRBV7-6 with TRBJ1-1; 8 nucleotides line up with TRBD1. This CDR3 has 13 residues. V dropped 4 bases and J dropped 10; count of bases not matched to a gene: 8. Germline V gene data show CDR1 as SGHVS and CDR2 as FNYEAQ.

V and J are TRBV10-3 and TRBJ1-2; 10 nucleotides align to TRBD1. Trimming removed 0 bases from V and 6 bases from J; junction bases left unmatched: 4. Germline V CDR1 and CDR2: ENHRY, SYGVKD. The CDR3 is 15 amino acids. CDR3 amino acids: CAISESRDRGHGYTF. CDR3 sequence (DNA): TGTGCCATCAGTGAGTCAAGGGACAGGGGTCATGGCTACACCTTC.

This clone has just one count. The rearrangement uses TRBV14 and TRBJ2-1; 11 positions match TRBD2. This CDR3 is 18 amino acids long. The germline V gene encodes CDR1 SGHDN and CDR2 FVKESK. With V trimmed by 2 bases and J by 4 bases, 10 bases remained unmatched. The CDR3 sequence: CASSQRAWASGRYNEQFF. The CDR3 DNA reads as TGTGCCAGCAGCCAAAGGGCCTGGGCTAGCGGGAGGTACAATGAGCAGTTCTTC. The whole variable domain, filled in from reference TRBV14 and TRBJ2-1, reads EAGVTQFPSHSVIEKGQTVTLRCDPISGHDNLYWYRRVMGKEIKFLLHFVKESKQDESGMPNNRFLAERTGGTYSTLKVQPAELEDSGVYFCASSQRAWASGRYNEQFFGPGTRLTVL.

V and J are TRBV9 and TRBJ2-2, with D maybe TRBD2 (6 bases). Germline CDR1 reads SGDLS; CDR2 reads YYNGEE. The CDR3 has 15 amino acids. V was cut by 0 bases and J by 1 base, with 7 bases left in between. DNA for the CDR3: TGTGCCAGCAGCGTAGCCGGGAGGAACACCGGGGAGCTGTTTTTT. Its protein is CASSVAGRNTGELFF.

This clone was recorded only once. This rearrangement joins TRBV7-9 to TRBJ2-1; the match to TRBD1 covers 8 bases. Germline CDR1 SEHNR, CDR2 FQNEAQ (reference sequence). This CDR3 has 16 residues. V lost 6 bases, J lost 5 bases, and 12 bases stayed unmatched. The CDR3 is CASSSWRTGPNNEQFF. The CDR3 DNA is TGTGCCAGCAGTTCCTGGCGGACAGGGCCTAACAATGAGCAGTTCTTC.

The V call is TRBV14, the J call TRBJ2-7, with 8 bases fitting TRBD2. The CDR3 contains 15 residues. V was pared by 4 bases and J by 2 bases, with 7 bases of the junction left unmatched. Germline V gene sequence: CDR1 SGHDN, CDR2 FVKESK. CDR3 nucleotide sequence: TGTGCCAGCAGCCGCCTAGCGGGCCCGACCTACGAGCAGTACTTC. This codes for CASSRLAGPTYEQYF.

The J gene is TRBJ2-3, the V gene TRBV18; 9 nucleotides align to TRBD1. The CDR3 totals 17 residues. Looked up from germline, CDR1 is KGHSH and CDR2 is LQKENI. V gave up 3 bases and J gave up 3 bases; unmatched junction bases: 10. CDR3 region: CASSPNYEGQGTDTQYF. CDR3 DNA: TGTGCCAGCTCACCGAATTATGAGGGACAGGGAACAGATACGCAGTATTTT.

The gene calls are TRBV19 and TRBJ2-7; 12 bases align to TRBD2. The CDR3 contains 16 residues. The J segment lost 2 bases and the V segment lost 6 bases, leaving 8 bases of the junction unmatched. The V gene's germline CDR1 is LNHDA and CDR2 SQIVND (reference sequence). CDR3 sequence: CASSIYSSGRAYEQYF. CDR3 bases: TGTGCCAGTAGCATATACTCTAGCGGGAGGGCCTACGAGCAGTACTTC.

This clone was counted a few times. The chain links TRBV5-8 to TRBJ1-1; 7 bases fit TRBD1. Germline CDR1 reads SGHTS; CDR2 reads YDEGEE. Trimming removed 3 bases from V and 2 bases from J; junction bases left unmatched: 10. This CDR3 has 16 residues. In DNA, the CDR3 is TGTGCCAGCAGCTCTGCAGGGGGGACACTTAACACTGAAGCTTTCTTT. Translation: CASSSAGGTLNTEAFF. Full variable domain (missing parts from reference TRBV5-8 and TRBJ1-1): EAGVTQSPTHLIKTRGQQATLRCSPISGHTSVYWYQQALGLGLQFLLWYDEGEERNRGNFPPRFSGRQFPNYSSELNVNALELEDSALYLCASSSAGGTLNTEAFFGQGTRLTVV.

V is TRBV19 and J is TRBJ2-7, with TRBD2 identical over 9 bases. Trimming removed 10 bases from V and 5 bases from J; junction bases left unmatched: 6. Germline V lookup: CDR1 LNHDA, CDR2 SQIVND (reference sequence). The CDR3 covers 12 residues. This CDR3 reads CATVSGRNEQYF. The CDR3 coding sequence is TGTGCCACCGTCAGCGGGAGGAACGAGCAGTACTTC.

In its sample, this clone was seen a few times. The genes are TRBV5-4 and TRBJ1-2; D remains ambiguous. In germline, CDR1 is SGHNT, CDR2 YYREEE (reference sequence). V lost 3 bases, J lost 5 bases, and 14 bases lay in between. The CDR3 covers 14 residues. The CDR3 coding sequence is TGTGCCAGCAGCTGGCCGCGGCAACCGTATGGCTACACCTTC. Its protein product is CASSWPRQPYGYTF.

The genes are TRBV7-9 and TRBJ2-1; tentative D call: TRBD2 (6 bases). The CDR3 has 14 residues. Trimming pared 5 bases from V and 4 bases from J, leaving 12 bases between. Germline V CDR1 and CDR2: SEHNR, FQNEAQ (reference sequence). The DNA of the CDR3 is TGTGCCAGCAGCCGGGGACTTCTTTACAATGAGCAGTTCTTC. It is translated as CASSRGLLYNEQFF. Full variable domain (missing parts from reference TRBV7-9 and TRBJ2-1): DTGVSQNPRHKITKRGQNVTFRCDPISEHNRLYWYRQTLGQGPEFLTYFQNEAQLEKSRLLSDRFSAERPKGSFSTLEIQRTEQGDSAMYLCASSRGLLYNEQFFGPGTRLTVL.

This chain joins TRBV21-1 and TRBJ2-2; TRBD2, the table's D call, was not compared with the DNA. TRBV21-1 constitutes a pseudogene. The CDR3 is 17 amino acids. The CDR3 protein is CASIDETTSGSHGELFF. The CDR3 DNA sequence: TGTGCCAGCATCGACGAAACGACTAGCGGGAGCCACGGGGAGCTGTTTTTT.

Only a few counts were recorded for this clone. The chain carries TRBV29-1 and TRBJ1-4; a possible D gene is TRBD1 (5 bases). The germline V gene has CDR1 SQVTM and CDR2 ANQGSEA. V lost 7 bases and J 4 bases, leaving 13 bases between the germline ends. The CDR3 loop spans 13 amino acids. The CDR3 protein is CSASGLFNEKLFF. DNA of the CDR3: TGCAGCGCCTCAGGGCTCTTTAATGAAAAACTGTTTTTT.

The J gene is TRBJ2-7, the V gene TRBV5-6; 12 bases match TRBD2. The CDR3 length is 16 residues. The V segment lost 4 bases and the J segment 3 bases; nucleotides outside the gene matches: 8. CDR1 and CDR2 (germline): SGHDT, YYEEEE. The DNA of the CDR3 is TGTGCCAGCAGCCCATCGGGACTAGCGGGTCTCTACGAGCAGTACTTC. The encoded protein is CASSPSGLAGLYEQYF.

The chain has TRBV5-1 and TRBJ2-3, with 7 bases aligning to TRBD2. The CDR3 is 16 amino acids. Germline CDR1 is SGHRS and CDR2 is YFSETQ. The ends lost 4 bases at V and 7 bases at J; junction bases unmatched: 15. The CDR3 is CASSPRAGASGHTQYF. Written as DNA, the CDR3 is TGCGCCAGCAGCCCAAGGGCGGGAGCGTCGGGCCATACGCAGTATTTT.

This clone has more than one count but fewer than ten. V gene TRBV13 combines with J gene TRBJ2-1; the match to TRBD1 covers 8 bases. Germline values: CDR1 PRHDT, CDR2 FYEKMQ (reference sequence). There are 16 residues in the CDR3. Trimming took 5 bases from V and 8 from J; bases not matched to a gene: 14. CDR3 DNA: TGTGCCAGCAGCCACCCCCCAGGGGGCCAGGGGGATGAGCAGTTCTTC. It is translated as CASSHPPGGQGDEQFF.

The chain couples TRBV19 to TRBJ1-5, with TRBD1 matching over 8 bases. V shed 5 bases and J 1 base; nucleotides not matched to a gene: 4. Germline V CDR1 and CDR2: LNHDA, SQIVND (reference sequence). The CDR3 length is 15 residues. CDR3 nucleotide sequence: TGTGCCAGTAGTGGAACAGGGGGGAGCAATCAGCCCCAGCATTTT. This encodes CASSGTGGSNQPQHF.

This CDR3 reads CASSLTYEQYF. The CDR3 bases are TGTGCCAGCAGCCTTACATACGAGCAGTACTTC. The chain employs TRBV6-6 and TRBJ2-7; D is undetermined. V lost 6 bases to trimming and J lost 4 bases, with 7 bases between them. This CDR3 has 11 amino acids. The germline V gene has CDR1 MNHNY and CDR2 SVGAGI (reference sequence).